A single sample is the source of the 18 T cell receptor beta chains below, sequenced in a study of blood T cells in healthy people across ages. The use of a sample-barcoded 5' primer and a J-beta primer mix characterized a second PCR of about 7 to 12 cycles. MiXCR, applied by TCRdb to the 5' RACE reads, yields one record per CDR3 protein. Among 650,000 to 800,000 distinct CDR3 sequences, under 45% were seen once, and the ten largest hold about a fifth. The sequencing input was blood. These receptors were collected from a man aged 60-69 years in good health.

Note on this clonotype: At one end, the junction sequence differs from germline, possibly due to a read error. The gene calls are TRBV2 and TRBJ1-1, with D tentatively TRBD1 (6 bases). The CDR3 runs 15 residues. Germline CDR1 SNHLY, CDR2 FYNNEI. The CDR3 nucleotides read TGTGCCAGCAGTGGACTAAGGGCAGGGGAAGTCGAAGGTTTCTTT. Its protein is CASSGLRAGEVEGFF.

This clonotype was picked up one time. V gene TRBV7-9 combines with J gene TRBJ2-1; D ambiguous. CDR1 is SEHNR, CDR2 FQNEAQ, per germline (reference sequence). The CDR3 covers 12 residues. With 4 bases removed from V and 9 bases from J, the gap between germline ends came to 10 bases. CDR3: CASSWSGSEQFF. The CDR3 DNA sequence: TGTGCCAGCAGCTGGTCGGGCAGTGAGCAGTTCTTC.

This clonotype showed up just a few times. This sequence joins TRBV20-1 and TRBJ1-2; no reliable D call. CDR1 and CDR2 from the germline V gene are DFQATT and SNEGSKA (reference sequence). Trimming shortened V by 1 base and J by 7 bases, and 13 bases separated the two germline ends. The CDR3 totals 13 residues. The CDR3 coding sequence is TGCAGTGCTAGAGTCCGGGATGGGTTTGGCTACACCTTC. Residues: CSARVRDGFGYTF.

V and J are TRBV12-3 or TRBV12-4 and TRBJ2-3, with 11 nucleotides matching TRBD2. CDR3 length: 17 amino acids. Trimming removed 2 bases from V and 0 bases from J; junction bases left unmatched: 4. CDR3 amino acids: CASSLLAGGRSTDTQYF. CDR3 in DNA: TGTGCCAGCAGTTTATTAGCGGGGGGGCGAAGCACAGATACGCAGTATTTT.

The rearrangement links TRBV27 to TRBJ1-2, with TRBD1 matching over 11 bases. The CDR3 is 17 residues long. In germline, CDR1 is MNHEY, CDR2 SMNVEV (reference sequence). With 3 bases clipped from V and 0 bases from J, the junction kept 6 bases outside the gene matches. The chain's CDR3 is CASSLVGTGGTNYGYTF. CDR3 DNA: TGTGCCAGCAGTTTGGTTGGGACAGGGGGAACTAACTATGGCTACACCTTC.

This chain links TRBV6-6 with TRBJ1-5; TRBD1 might be the D (5 bases). V lost 4 bases to trimming and J lost 6 bases, with 19 bases between them. The CDR3 is 16 residues long. Germline assignment: CDR1 MNHNY and CDR2 SVGAGI (reference sequence). The DNA of the CDR3 is TGTGCCAGCAGTTTAAGGGGTGGGGGATCAGGTCAGCCCCAGCATTTT. Its translation is CASSLRGGGSGQPQHF.

The chain carries TRBV20-1 and TRBJ2-3, with D perhaps TRBD2 (5 bases). The CDR3 sequence is 16 residues long. The V end was cut by 0 bases, the J end by 0 bases, with 13 bases between. The germline V gene encodes CDR1 DFQATT and CDR2 SNEGSKA (reference sequence). The CDR3 protein is CSARDPERSSTDTQYF. CDR3 DNA: TGCAGTGCTAGAGATCCGGAGCGGTCTAGCACAGATACGCAGTATTTT.

J is TRBJ1-5 and V is TRBV18; D not certain. Germline CDR1 reads KGHSH; CDR2 reads LQKENI. V lost 2 bases to trimming and J lost 1 base, with 9 bases between them. The CDR3 totals 15 residues. Here the CDR3 reads CASSPSGNSNQPQHF. CDR3 DNA sequence: TGTGCCAGCTCACCATCGGGAAACAGCAATCAGCCCCAGCATTTT.

The chain uses TRBV29-1 and TRBJ2-7, with D tentatively TRBD1 (5 bases). Looked up from germline, CDR1 is SQVTM and CDR2 is ANQGSEA. The V end was cut by 4 bases, the J end by 5 bases, with 12 bases between. This CDR3 is built from 12 residues. DNA of the CDR3: TGCAGCGTTGGTCAGGGAAATGACGAGCAGTACTTC. Translation gives CSVGQGNDEQYF.

The rearrangement uses TRBV5-1 and TRBJ2-1; D not certain. There are 14 residues in the CDR3. Germline CDR1 and CDR2: SGHRS and YFSETQ. The V end was cut by 3 bases, the J end by 12 bases, with 19 bases between. In nucleotides, the CDR3 is TGCGCCAGCAGCTCAGACAAGACCTACGATGGGCAGTTCTTC. Residues: CASSSDKTYDGQFF.

V and J are TRBV4-1 and TRBJ2-7; perhaps TRBD1 as D (5 bases). V lost 0 bases, J lost 6 bases, and 15 bases lay in between. The V gene's germline CDR1 is MGHRA and CDR2 YSYEKL. This CDR3 comprises 15 residues. CDR3 loop: CASSQDIQGVGEQYF. The CDR3 DNA is TGCGCCAGCAGCCAAGATATCCAGGGTGTGGGCGAGCAGTACTTC.

J is TRBJ2-7 and V is TRBV4-3; a possible D gene is TRBD2 (7 bases). The CDR3 runs 17 residues. The germline V and J ends were trimmed by 1 base and 0 bases, with 16 bases remaining between them. Germline V gene lookup returns CDR1 LGHNA and CDR2 YSLEER. The CDR3 loop reads CASSQVTGGGSSYEQYF. The DNA for the CDR3 is TGCGCCAGCAGCCAAGTTACGGGGGGCGGGAGCTCCTACGAGCAGTACTTC.

The J gene is TRBJ2-3, the V gene TRBV29-1; D not resolved. This CDR3 has 15 amino acids. The V and J ends lost 0 bases and 3 bases respectively, with 13 bases between them. Germline CDR1 and CDR2: SQVTM and ANQGSEA. The CDR3: CSVEEGLRGTDTQYF. In DNA, the CDR3 is TGCAGCGTTGAAGAGGGCCTTCGTGGGACAGATACGCAGTATTTT.

Here the CDR3 DNA reads TGTGCCAGCTCACCCCCAGGGACAGGGGGAAGTTACAATGAGCAGTTCTTC. As protein: CASSPPGTGGSYNEQFF. The chain uses TRBV18 and TRBJ2-1; 11 nucleotides match TRBD1. Trimming took 3 bases from V and 4 from J; bases not matched to a gene: 8. Germline CDR1 is KGHSH and CDR2 is LQKENI. The CDR3 runs to 17 residues.

CDR3 in amino acids: CASTAKSGGPQDTQYF. CDR3 DNA sequence: TGTGCCAGCACTGCAAAGTCCGGGGGGCCGCAAGATACGCAGTATTTT. The rearrangement uses TRBV7-2 and TRBJ2-3; maybe TRBD2 (7 bases). The ends were cut back, 7 bases at V and 5 bases at J, with 22 bases in the middle. Germline V gene data show CDR1 as SGHTA and CDR2 as FQGNSA. This CDR3 is 16 amino acids long. The whole variable domain, filled in from reference TRBV7-2 and TRBJ2-3, reads GAGVSQSPSNKVTEKGKDVELRCDPISGHTALYWYRQSLGQGLEFLIYFQGNSAPDKSGLPSDRFSAERTGGSVSTLTIQRTQQEDSAVYLCASTAKSGGPQDTQYFGPGTRLTVL.

Remarks on this clonotype: This could be a read error, since a much larger clone is one nucleotide away. The chain is built from TRBV10-3 and TRBJ2-7; unclear D gene. The CDR3 covers 13 residues. The germline V gene encodes CDR1 ENHRY and CDR2 SYGVKD. V dropped 5 bases and J dropped 7 bases, with 15 bases sitting between them. CDR3 nucleotide sequence: TGTGCCATCAGTTGGGGATCCTACAATGAGCAGTACTTC. It specifies CAISWGSYNEQYF.

The V call is TRBV10-2, the J call TRBJ1-4; D remains unclear. This CDR3 contains 14 residues. The V end was cut by 2 bases, the J end by 5 bases, with 9 bases between. Germline CDR1 is WSHSY and CDR2 is SAAADI. CDR3 amino acids: CASSEAFWNEKLFF. The CDR3 DNA reads TGCGCCAGCAGTGAGGCGTTTTGGAATGAAAAACTGTTTTTT.

V and J are TRBV7-9 and TRBJ2-7; TRBD1 aligns across 8 bases. The CDR3 is 13 amino acids. V lost 3 bases, J lost 5 bases, and 3 bases stayed unmatched. Germline loops: CDR1 SEHNR, CDR2 FQNEAQ (reference sequence). The CDR3 here is CASSLDRVDEQYF. The DNA of the CDR3 is TGTGCCAGCAGCTTGGACAGGGTTGACGAGCAGTACTTC.